Below are 29 T cell receptor beta chains sequenced from a single sample in a study of blood T cell repertoires in COVID-19. Repertoires were generated with immunoSEQ multiplex PCR, while TCRdb's copy carries only in-frame clones and drops some. The sample carries over 400,000 clones, 70% to 90% recorded once. The sample taken for sequencing was PBMCs or T cells enriched from blood (not recorded which). The source of these receptors is a woman aged 55-70 years who had recovered from COVID-19.

This chain links TRBV19 with TRBJ1-5; TRBD1 matches at 7 bases. Germline CDR1 and CDR2: LNHDA and SQIVND (reference sequence). J gave up 4 bases and V 7 bases, and 7 bases lay outside the gene matches. This CDR3 is built from 14 residues. Written as DNA, the CDR3 is TGTGCCAGTACCTCCGACAGGGAAAATCAGCCCCAGCATTTT. Protein product: CASTSDRENQPQHF.

The chain uses TRBV7-2 and TRBJ1-1; 7 bases align to TRBD1. This CDR3 comprises 13 residues. CDR1 and CDR2 from the germline V gene are SGHTA and FQGNSA. V shed 0 bases, J shed 11 bases, and the junction held 6 bases outside the gene matches. The CDR3: CASSLALARGAFF. CDR3 DNA sequence: TGTGCCAGCAGCTTAGCGCTGGCCAGGGGGGCTTTCTTT.

The DNA for the CDR3 is TGTGCCACCAGTGATGGGACAAAACTTAATGAAAAACTGTTTTTT. It is translated as CATSDGTKLNEKLFF. V and J are TRBV24-1 and TRBJ1-4; a weak D match, TRBD1 (6 bases). The ends were cut back, 3 bases at V and 4 bases at J, with 11 bases in the middle. The V gene's germline CDR1 is KGHDR and CDR2 SFDVKD. CDR3 length: 15 amino acids.

This chain uses TRBV5-4 with TRBJ1-1; 8 bases line up with TRBD1. Germline values: CDR1 SGHNT, CDR2 YYREEE (reference sequence). The CDR3 sequence is 15 residues long. The trim removed 2 bases at V and 4 bases at J, leaving 7 bases unmatched. The CDR3 sequence: CASSLPGQGLTEAFF. Written as DNA, the CDR3 is TGTGCCAGCAGCTTACCTGGACAGGGACTCACTGAAGCTTTCTTT.

The rearrangement joins TRBV19 to TRBJ1-6, with 7 bases identical to TRBD1. The CDR3 contains 17 residues. Germline assignment: CDR1 LNHDA and CDR2 SQIVND (reference sequence). V dropped 7 bases and J dropped 0; count of bases not matched to a gene: 9. The CDR3 spells CASKSPGQSSYNSPLHF. CDR3 DNA: TGTGCCAGTAAGTCACCGGGACAGAGCTCCTATAATTCACCCCTCCACTTT.

This clone was picked up one time. This rearrangement joins TRBV25-1 to TRBJ2-7; D perhaps matches TRBD1 (6 bases). CDR1 and CDR2 (germline): MGHDK, SYGVNS. Between the trimmed V and J ends, which lost 2 bases and 4 bases, there was a span of 6 bases. This CDR3 comprises 12 residues. The CDR3 region is CASSEQGYEQYV. The CDR3 DNA reads TGTGCCAGCAGTGAACAGGGGTACGAGCAGTACGTC.

The rearrangement joins TRBV24-1 to TRBJ2-1, with TRBD2 as a possible D gene (6 bases). CDR3 size: 13 residues. The germline V gene encodes CDR1 KGHDR and CDR2 SFDVKD. Trimming took off 5 bases at V and 9 bases at J, with 13 bases between the two ends. CDR3 amino acids: CATSAPPGGEQFF. CDR3 nucleotide sequence: TGTGCCACCAGTGCTCCCCCCGGGGGTGAGCAGTTCTTC.

J is TRBJ2-7 and V is TRBV1; the table gives TRBD1 as D, unverified against the DNA. TRBV1 is annotated as a pseudogene. CDR3 length: 15 amino acids. The CDR3: CTSSQDDRVDYEQYF. DNA for the CDR3: TGCACCAGCAGCCAAGACGACAGGGTGGACTACGAGCAGTACTTC.

The J gene is TRBJ2-1, the V gene TRBV9, with no clear D. Germline values: CDR1 SGDLS, CDR2 YYNGEE. The CDR3 runs to 14 residues. Trimming stripped 4 bases from V and 6 bases from J, with 14 bases between. In DNA form, the CDR3 reads TGTGCCAGCAGCCCCGTGGGCAGCAGCAATGAGCAGTTCTTC. It translates to CASSPVGSSNEQFF. The variable domain in full, with the rest retrieved from reference TRBV9 and TRBJ2-1, is DSGVTQTPKHLITATGQRVTLRCSPRSGDLSVYWYQQSLDQGLQFLIQYYNGEERAKGNILERFSAQQFPDLHSELNLSSLELGDSALYFCASSPVGSSNEQFFGPGTRLTVL.

This chain connects TRBV24-1 to TRBJ1-1; TRBD1 agrees at 7 bases. Germline CDR1 is KGHDR and CDR2 is SFDVKD. There are 13 residues in the CDR3. J lost 4 bases, V lost 7 bases, and 5 bases had no gene match. CDR3 sequence (DNA): TGTGCCACCAGGCAACAGGGGAGCACTGAAGCTTTCTTT. This encodes CATRQQGSTEAFF.

The genes are TRBV4-1 and TRBJ1-5; D is unclear. V gave up 3 bases and J gave up 2 bases, with 8 bases separating them. Germline-derived CDR1 and CDR2 are MGHRA and YSYEKL. This CDR3 is 14 amino acids long. The CDR3 DNA follows: TGCGCCAGCAGCCATGTTACAGGCAATCAGCCCCAGCATTTT. It translates to CASSHVTGNQPQHF.

J is TRBJ2-7 and V is TRBV2; 10 bases fit TRBD2. The CDR3 loop spans 16 amino acids. CDR1 and CDR2 (germline): SNHLY, FYNNEI. The trim removed 8 bases at V and 2 bases at J, leaving 12 bases unmatched. The CDR3 sequence is CASCPSGGDYTYEQYF. CDR3 nucleotides: TGTGCCAGCTGTCCTAGCGGGGGTGACTATACCTACGAGCAGTACTTC.

V gene TRBV19 combines with J gene TRBJ1-6; D may be TRBD1 (6 bases). This CDR3 spans 15 amino acids. The ends were cut back, 6 bases at V and 8 bases at J, with 17 bases in the middle. Looked up from germline, CDR1 is LNHDA and CDR2 is SQIVND (reference sequence). The CDR3 DNA follows: TGTGCCAGTAGATACAGGGTCCTCTCGGATTCACCCCTCCACTTT. Translation: CASRYRVLSDSPLHF. The full variable domain, completed using reference TRBV19 and TRBJ1-6, is DGGITQSPKYLFRKEGQNVTLSCEQNLNHDAMYWYRQDPGQGLRLIYYSQIVNDFQKGDIAEGYSVSREKKESFPLTVTSAQKNPTAFYLCASRYRVLSDSPLHFGNGTRLTVT.

The chain employs TRBV19 and TRBJ1-2; D is perhaps TRBD1 (6 bases). The germline gives CDR1 LNHDA, CDR2 SQIVND (reference sequence). Trimming took off 7 bases at V and 5 bases at J, with 17 bases between the two ends. This CDR3 has 14 residues. The CDR3 spells CASIGAGVPYGYTF. CDR3 DNA: TGTGCCAGTATTGGGGCAGGGGTCCCATATGGCTACACCTTC.

In its sample, this clone was seen a few times. This chain joins TRBV3-1 (or the pseudogene TRBV3-2) and TRBJ1-5; no firm D call. V dropped 1 base and J dropped 2 bases, with 12 bases sitting between them. The CDR3 is made up of 16 amino acids. Germline CDR1 reads LGHDT; CDR2 reads YNNKEL (reference sequence). The CDR3 spells CASSQGSTQGNQPQHF. Here the CDR3 DNA reads TGTGCCAGCAGCCAAGGCAGCACTCAGGGCAATCAGCCCCAGCATTTT.

The genes are TRBV27 and TRBJ1-1, with 7 bases identical to TRBD1. Germline V lookup: CDR1 MNHEY, CDR2 SMNVEV (reference sequence). Trimming cost V 6 bases and J 6 bases; bases outside gene matches: 10. This CDR3 contains 14 residues. CDR3 DNA: TGTGCCAGCAGGCCCCTCAACAGGGGCGCTGAAGCTTTCTTT. Residues: CASRPLNRGAEAFF.

This clone has just one count. The chain joins TRBV19 to TRBJ2-1; 8 bases map to TRBD1. Losses at the gene ends were 1 base for V and 4 bases for J; bases not matched to a gene: 12. Germline V lookup: CDR1 LNHDA, CDR2 SQIVND (reference sequence). CDR3 length equals 18 residues. This chain's CDR3 is CASSIGDRGWPGYNEQFF. For the CDR3, the DNA is TGTGCCAGTAGTATAGGAGACAGGGGATGGCCAGGTTACAATGAGCAGTTCTTC.

This clone was counted only a few times. The V and J genes are TRBV7-2 and TRBJ1-1, with 7 bases fitting TRBD1. Germline V lookup: CDR1 SGHTA, CDR2 FQGNSA. This CDR3 region has 13 residues. V dropped 5 bases and J dropped 7; count of bases not matched to a gene: 7. CDR3 DNA: TGTGCCAGCAGCCTACGACAGGGTGGTGAAGCTTTCTTT. Encoded protein: CASSLRQGGEAFF.

This chain links TRBV7-9 with TRBJ1-1, with unresolved D. Germline values: CDR1 SEHNR, CDR2 FQNEAQ (reference sequence). CDR3 size: 15 residues. Trimming pared 7 bases from V and 1 base from J, leaving 16 bases between. In DNA form, the CDR3 reads TGTGCCAGCATCCAGGACGAGGGTCGGAACACTGAAGCTTTCTTT. Translating it yields CASIQDEGRNTEAFF.

J is TRBJ2-3 and V is TRBV5-1; possibly TRBD1 for D (5 bases). Trimming shortened V by 0 bases and J by 2 bases, and 13 bases separated the two germline ends. Germline V gene sequence: CDR1 SGHRS, CDR2 YFSETQ. The CDR3 extends over 16 amino acids. CDR3 DNA: TGCGCCAGCAGCTTGGTCGTGGGGCGGTTCACAGATACGCAGTATTTT. Translation: CASSLVVGRFTDTQYF.

The chain uses TRBV27 and TRBJ2-7; perhaps TRBD1 as D (5 bases). In germline, CDR1 is MNHEY, CDR2 SMNVEV (reference sequence). This CDR3 is built from 14 residues. Deletions cut 4 bases from V and 2 bases from J, with 12 bases between. The CDR3 reads CASSSLGRAYEQYF. Here the CDR3 DNA reads TGTGCCAGCAGTTCCCTCGGCAGGGCCTACGAGCAGTACTTC.

The V gene is TRBV10-1, the J gene TRBJ2-7; possible D gene TRBD1, 6 bases. The germline CDR1 and CDR2 sequences are WNHNN and SYGVQD (reference sequence). Trimming stripped 11 bases from V and 0 bases from J, with 14 bases between. The CDR3 has 13 amino acids. CDR3 in amino acids: CAGGQKHSYEQYV. The CDR3 coding sequence is TGCGCCGGAGGACAGAAACACTCCTACGAGCAGTACGTC.

This rearrangement joins TRBV3-1 (or the pseudogene TRBV3-2) to TRBJ1-1; tentatively, D is TRBD1 (5 bases). This CDR3 is 14 amino acids long. V was cut by 2 bases and J by 4 bases, with 11 bases left in between. Germline CDR1 is LGHDT and CDR2 is YNNKEL (reference sequence). The CDR3 coding sequence is TGTGCCAGCAGCCAAAGGGGCGGCGGCACTGAAGCTTTCTTT. Translating gives CASSQRGGGTEAFF.

This clone was detected a few times. V is TRBV11-3 and J is TRBJ2-1; D gene ambiguous. The germline CDR1 and CDR2 sequences are SGHNT and YENEEA. Trimming shortened V by 2 bases and J by 5 bases, and 10 bases separated the two germline ends. The CDR3 spans 14 residues. Here the CDR3 reads CASSLTQPNNEQFF. Here the CDR3 DNA reads TGTGCCAGCAGCTTAACACAGCCCAACAATGAGCAGTTCTTC.

The CDR3 loop reads CASSLQPGGDTQYF. The CDR3, as DNA: TGTGCCAGCAGTTTGCAGCCCGGCGGGGATACGCAGTATTTT. The chain couples TRBV27 to TRBJ2-3, with D perhaps matching TRBD2 (5 bases). This CDR3 has 14 residues. Germline V gene sequence: CDR1 MNHEY, CDR2 SMNVEV (reference sequence). V shed 3 bases and J shed 6 bases, with 13 bases lying between them.

The CDR3 loop reads CSATGNGGYTF. The CDR3 nucleotides read TGCAGTGCTACAGGGAATGGTGGCTACACCTTC. The rearrangement uses TRBV20-1 and TRBJ1-2; possible D gene TRBD1, 5 bases. Per germline, CDR1 DFQATT and CDR2 SNEGSKA (reference sequence). The CDR3 contains 11 residues. Trimming took off 4 bases at V and 7 bases at J, with 10 bases between the two ends.

The J gene is TRBJ2-5, the V gene TRBV28; D is possibly TRBD1 (5 bases). Between the trimmed V and J ends, which lost 6 bases and 1 base, there was a span of 15 bases. Germline loops: CDR1 MDHEN, CDR2 SYDVKM. The CDR3 length is 15 residues. CDR3 DNA: TGTGCCAGCAGCCGACCCAGGGTTTCCCAAGAGACCCAGTACTTC. Protein sequence: CASSRPRVSQETQYF.

The chain is built from TRBV11-3 and TRBJ2-1; 10 bases fit TRBD1. The CDR3 is 17 amino acids. V trimming: 5 bases; J trimming: 7 bases; junction bases outside the gene matches: 14. Germline V gene data show CDR1 as SGHNT and CDR2 as YENEEA. The CDR3 coding sequence is TGTGCCAGCAGCCTGACAGGGGGCAAATCATTCGGGAATGAGCAGTTCTTC. This gives the protein CASSLTGGKSFGNEQFF.

V and J are TRBV10-3 and TRBJ1-1; D is unclear. V lost 2 bases, J lost 11 bases, and 12 bases lay in between. This CDR3 is 12 amino acids long. Germline values: CDR1 ENHRY, CDR2 SYGVKD. Written as DNA, the CDR3 is TGTGCCATCAGTGAGGAACTAAGGAACGCTTTCTTT. This codes for CAISEELRNAFF.